This T cell receptor beta chain stems from a study of identical twins. V lost 6 bases to trimming and J lost 6 bases; unmatched junction nucleotides: 12. The CDR3 contains 15 residues. Germline V gene sequence: CDR1 MNHNS, CDR2 SASEGT. TCRdb processed the 5' RACE reads anew with MiXCR; each CDR3 protein has one entry. This sample has around 200,000 distinct CDR3 sequences, with approximately 9% found just once. In this sample, this clonotype turned up a few times. The chain joins TRBV6-1 to TRBJ2-3, with 7 nucleotides matching TRBD1. The sequenced sample consisted of memory (CD45RO+) T cells sorted from blood. This TCR derives from a woman younger than 30 in good health. The CDR3 is CASSSPDRAADTQYF. Written as DNA, the CDR3 is TGTGCCAGCAGCTCGCCTGACAGGGCAGCGGATACGCAGTATTTT.